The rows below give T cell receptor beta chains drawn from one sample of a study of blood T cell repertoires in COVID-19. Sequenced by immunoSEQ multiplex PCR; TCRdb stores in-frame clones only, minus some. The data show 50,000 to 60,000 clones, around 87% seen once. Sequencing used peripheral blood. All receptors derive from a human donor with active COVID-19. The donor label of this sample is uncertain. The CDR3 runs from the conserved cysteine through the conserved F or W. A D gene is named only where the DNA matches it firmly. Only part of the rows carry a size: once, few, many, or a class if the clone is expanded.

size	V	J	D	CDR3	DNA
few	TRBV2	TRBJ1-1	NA	CASNSGGRTEAFF	TGTGCCAGCAACAGCGGGGGGCGGACTGAAGCTTTCTTT
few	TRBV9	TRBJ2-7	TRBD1	CASSATGTGEAAQYF	TGTGCCAGCAGCGCGACCGGGACAGGGGAAGCGGCGCAGTACTTC
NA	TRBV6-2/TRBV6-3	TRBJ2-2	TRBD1	CASSSTTGGWRELFF	TGTGCCAGCAGTTCCACAACAGGGGGCTGGAGGGAGCTGTTTTTT
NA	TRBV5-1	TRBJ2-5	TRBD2	CASSATSGAVGETQYF	TGCGCCAGCAGCGCGACTAGCGGGGCCGTAGGAGAGACCCAGTACTTC
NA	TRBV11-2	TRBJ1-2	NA	CASSFRGTNYGYTF	TGTGCCAGCAGCTTCAGGGGCACTAACTATGGCTACACCTTC
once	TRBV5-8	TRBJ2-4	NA	CASSFGRETDKNIQYF	TGTGCCAGCAGCTTTGGACGTGAGACAGACAAAAACATTCAGTACTTC
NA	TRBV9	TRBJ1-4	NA	CASSAGREPNEKLFF	TGTGCCAGCAGCGCGGGTAGGGAGCCTAATGAAAAACTGTTTTTT
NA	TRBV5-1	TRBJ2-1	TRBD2	CASSLIRGRAGNEQFF	TGCGCCAGCAGCTTAATTCGCGGGAGGGCAGGAAATGAGCAGTTCTTC
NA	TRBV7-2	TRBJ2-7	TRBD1	CASSRDRDVDEQYF	TGTGCCAGCAGCCGGGACAGGGATGTCGACGAGCAGTACTTC
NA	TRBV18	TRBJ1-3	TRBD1	CASSPPQGATGNTIYF	TGTGCCAGCTCACCACCGCAGGGGGCCACTGGAAACACCATATATTTT
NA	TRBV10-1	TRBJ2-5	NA	CASSEFTGLETQYF	TGCGCCAGCAGTGAGTTCACCGGTTTGGAGACCCAGTACTTC
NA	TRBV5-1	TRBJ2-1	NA	CASSPAGGYGEQFF	TGCGCCAGCAGCCCGGCAGGCGGGTACGGGGAGCAGTTCTTC
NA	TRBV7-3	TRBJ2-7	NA	CASSDPGRDEQYF	TGTGCCAGCAGCGACCCCGGCAGGGACGAGCAGTACTTC
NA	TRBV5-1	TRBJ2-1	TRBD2	CASSPTTSGGSNEQFF	TGCGCCAGCAGCCCAACGACTAGCGGGGGATCCAATGAGCAGTTCTTC
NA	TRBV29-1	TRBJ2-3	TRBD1	CSVLTGGTDTQYF	TGCAGCGTCCTGACAGGGGGCACAGATACGCAGTATTTT
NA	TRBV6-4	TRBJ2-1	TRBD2	CASSDSYIGGSGNNEQFF	TGTGCCAGCAGTGACTCGTATATTGGCGGGAGTGGAAACAATGAGCAGTTCTTC
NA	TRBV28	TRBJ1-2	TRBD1	CASSPGQGAVGYTF	TGTGCCAGCAGCCCAGGACAGGGGGCTGTTGGCTACACCTTC
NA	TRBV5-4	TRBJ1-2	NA	CASSSWTVHGYTF	TGTGCCAGCAGCTCCTGGACAGTCCATGGCTACACCTTC
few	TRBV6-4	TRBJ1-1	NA	CASSVESNTEAFF	TGTGCCAGCAGTGTGGAGAGTAACACTGAAGCTTTCTTT
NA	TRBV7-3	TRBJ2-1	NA	CASSSQPGRITYNEQFF	TGTGCCAGCAGCTCCCAGCCGGGAAGGATAACCTACAATGAGCAGTTCTTC
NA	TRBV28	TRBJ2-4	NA	CASSPRTVAKNIQYF	TGTGCCAGCAGTCCGCGGACAGTAGCCAAAAACATTCAGTACTTC
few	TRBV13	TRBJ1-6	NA	CASSSQRGSSYNSPLHF	TGTGCCAGCAGCTCACAGAGGGGGAGCTCCTATAATTCACCCCTCCACTTT
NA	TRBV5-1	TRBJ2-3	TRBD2	CASSLRSLAGATDTQYF	TGCGCCAGCAGCTTACGCTCACTAGCGGGAGCAACAGATACGCAGTATTTT
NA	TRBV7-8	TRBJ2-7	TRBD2	CASSFGGSSYEQYF	TGTGCCAGCAGCTTCGGGGGGAGCTCCTACGAGCAGTACTTC
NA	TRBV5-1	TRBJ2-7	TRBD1	CASSSTGKEQYF	TGCGCCAGCAGCTCGACAGGGAAAGAGCAGTACTTC
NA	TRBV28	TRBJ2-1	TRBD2	CASSRLAAGYDEQFF	TGTGCCAGCAGCCGACTAGCGGCGGGTTATGATGAGCAGTTCTTC
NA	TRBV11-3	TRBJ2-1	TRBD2	CASSPDGGGAYEQFF	TGTGCCAGCAGCCCAGACGGCGGGGGGGCCTATGAGCAGTTCTTC
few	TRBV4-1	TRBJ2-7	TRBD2	CASSPQKGGKGNEQYF	TGCGCCAGCAGCCCTCAAAAGGGAGGGAAGGGCAACGAGCAGTACTTC
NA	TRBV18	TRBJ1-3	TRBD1	CASSPIGTGSGNTIYF	TGTGCCAGCTCACCCATCGGGACAGGCTCTGGAAACACCATATATTTT
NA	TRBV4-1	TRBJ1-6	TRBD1	CASSPGQGGQYSPLHF	TGCGCCAGCAGCCCGGGACAGGGGGGTCAGTATTCACCCCTCCACTTT
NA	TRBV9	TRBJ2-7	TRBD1	CASSAGDRTYEQYF	TGTGCCAGCAGCGCAGGGGACAGAACATACGAGCAGTACTTC
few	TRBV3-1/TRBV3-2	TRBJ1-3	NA	CASSRTVSGNTIYF	TGTGCCAGCAGCAGGACAGTCTCTGGAAACACCATATATTTT
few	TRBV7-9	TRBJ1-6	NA	CASSSHTLPGNSPLHF	TGTGCCAGCAGCTCTCACACCTTACCAGGGAATTCACCCCTCCACTTT
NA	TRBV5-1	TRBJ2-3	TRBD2	CASSLALAGGTDTQYF	TGCGCCAGCAGCTTGGCCTTAGCGGGGGGCACAGATACGCAGTATTTT
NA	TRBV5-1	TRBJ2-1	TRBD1	CASSSQGNEQFF	TGCGCCAGCAGCTCACAGGGGAATGAGCAGTTCTTC
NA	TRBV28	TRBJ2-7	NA	CASSSDSFHYEQYF	TGTGCCAGCAGTTCGGACAGTTTTCACTACGAGCAGTACTTC
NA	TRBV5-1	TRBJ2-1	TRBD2	CASSLGGRDYNEQFF	TGCGCCAGCAGCTTGGGAGGGAGGGACTACAATGAGCAGTTCTTC
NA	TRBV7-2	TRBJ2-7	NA	CASSLAADSYEQYF	TGTGCCAGCAGCTTGGCGGCGGACTCCTACGAGCAGTACTTC
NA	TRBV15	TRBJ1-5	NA	CATSRGEGNQPQHF	TGTGCCACCAGCAGAGGTGAGGGCAATCAGCCCCAGCATTTT
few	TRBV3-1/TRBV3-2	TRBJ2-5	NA	CASSQKGRAETQYF	TGTGCCAGCAGCCAAAAGGGCAGGGCAGAGACCCAGTACTTC
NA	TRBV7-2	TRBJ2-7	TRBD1	CASSSPTGINYEQYF	TGTGCCAGCAGCTCCCCGACAGGGATAAACTACGAGCAGTACTTC
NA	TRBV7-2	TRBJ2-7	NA	CASSLNGGDEQYF	TGTGCCAGCAGCCTCAACGGGGGTGACGAGCAGTACTTC
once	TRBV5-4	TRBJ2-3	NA	CASTRIGGGRADTQYF	TGTGCCAGCACCCGCATTGGGGGGGGCAGGGCAGATACGCAGTATTTT
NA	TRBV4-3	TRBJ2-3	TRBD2	CASSHRLPSTSGTPNTQYF	TGCGCCAGCAGCCACCGACTACCCTCGACTAGCGGGACCCCAAATACGCAGTATTTT
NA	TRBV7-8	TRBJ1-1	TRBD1	CASSLGDRGHTEAFF	TGTGCCAGCAGCTTAGGGGACAGGGGGCATACTGAAGCTTTCTTT
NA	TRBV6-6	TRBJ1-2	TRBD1	CASATGTANYGYTF	TGTGCCAGCGCTACCGGGACAGCCAACTATGGCTACACCTTC
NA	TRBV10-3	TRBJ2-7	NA	CAISDRHLTYF	TGTGCCATCAGTGACAGACATTTAACGTACTTC
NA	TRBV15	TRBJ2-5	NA	CATSRGDVSEETQYF	TGTGCCACCAGCAGAGGAGATGTGAGCGAAGAGACCCAGTACTTC
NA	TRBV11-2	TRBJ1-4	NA	CASSLEVDGTQNEKLFF	TGTGCCAGCAGCTTAGAGGTTGATGGGACACAAAATGAAAAACTGTTTTTT
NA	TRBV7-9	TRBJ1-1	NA	CASSLEGGTEAFF	TGTGCCAGCAGCTTAGAGGGGGGGACTGAAGCTTTCTTT
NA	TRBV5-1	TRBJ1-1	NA	CASSLGASRNTEAFF	TGCGCCAGCAGCTTGGGGGCAAGCAGGAACACTGAAGCTTTCTTT